Shown below are 9 T cell receptor beta chains from a single sample sequenced in a study of blood T cell repertoires in COVID-19. Clones were sequenced by immunoSEQ multiplex PCR, and TCRdb holds only the in-frame ones, with some missing. The data show 200,000 to 300,000 clones, with roughly 88% seen just once and around 2.4% held by the top ten. Sequenced input: peripheral blood. The receptors originated from a man aged 40-49 years who had recovered from COVID-19.

V is TRBV5-6 and J is TRBJ2-7, with 10 bases identical to TRBD1. The CDR3 has 14 amino acids. The trim removed 4 bases at V and 2 bases at J, leaving 3 bases unmatched. The V gene's germline CDR1 is SGHDT and CDR2 YYEEEE. The DNA for the CDR3 is TGTGCCAGCAGCCCTGGGACAGGGGCCTACGAGCAGTACTTC. This sequence encodes CASSPGTGAYEQYF.

J is TRBJ2-1 and V is TRBV30; TRBD2 matches at 16 bases. Germline lookup yields CDR1 GTSNPN and CDR2 SVGIG (reference sequence). V lost 3 bases, J lost 0 bases, and 11 bases stayed unmatched. There are 20 residues in the CDR3. The DNA for the CDR3 is TGTGCCTGGAGCACGAAAACCGGGACTAGCGGGAGGGTCTCCTACAATGAGCAGTTCTTC. It encodes CAWSTKTGTSGRVSYNEQFF.

The chain couples TRBV19 to TRBJ1-6; 7 bases line up with TRBD1. The CDR3 covers 12 residues. Germline V gives CDR1 LNHDA, CDR2 SQIVND (reference sequence). Losses at the gene ends were 8 bases for V and 7 bases for J; bases not matched to a gene: 2. Here the CDR3 reads CASWDRNSPLHF. CDR3 nucleotides: TGTGCCAGTTGGGACAGAAATTCACCCCTCCACTTT.

In the case of this clone: A read error may account for a junction end that differs from germline. Additional DNA sequences in this sample encode the identical CDR3. The chain combines TRBV18 with TRBJ1-5; D perhaps matches TRBD1 (5 bases). The CDR3 consists of 14 residues. CDR1 is KGHSH and CDR2 is LQKENI in the germline V gene. CDR3 in DNA: TGTGCCAGCTCACCTTTGCAGGGCAACCAGCCCCAGCATTTT. Its protein is CASSPLQGNQPQHF.

The CDR3 loop is CASNQGNEKLFF. CDR3 nucleotides: TGTGCCAGTAACCAGGGGAATGAAAAACTGTTTTTT. This chain uses TRBV19 with TRBJ1-4, with D possibly being TRBD1 (6 bases). This CDR3 is 12 amino acids long. CDR1 LNHDA and CDR2 SQIVND come from the germline V gene (reference sequence). V was trimmed by 7 bases and J by 5 bases, leaving 8 bases between them. Supplemented by reference TRBV19 and TRBJ1-4, the full variable domain reads DGGITQSPKYLFRKEGQNVTLSCEQNLNHDAMYWYRQDPGQGLRLIYYSQIVNDFQKGDIAEGYSVSREKKESFPLTVTSAQKNPTAFYLCASNQGNEKLFFGSGTQLSVL.

The V gene is TRBV27, the J gene TRBJ2-3; 10 nucleotides match TRBD2. The CDR3 loop spans 16 amino acids. CDR1 and CDR2 from the germline V gene are MNHEY and SMNVEV (reference sequence). With 10 bases clipped from V and 0 bases from J, the junction kept 10 bases outside the gene matches. This CDR3 reads CATRELAGSSTDTQYF. The CDR3 DNA is TGTGCCACCCGGGAACTAGCGGGATCTAGCACAGATACGCAGTATTTT.

This CDR3 is CASSTLREQFF. The CDR3 bases are TGTGCCAGCAGCACATTACGTGAGCAGTTCTTC. The chain carries TRBV11-2 and TRBJ2-1; the D is unclear. This CDR3 spans 11 amino acids. V lost 5 bases, J lost 9 bases, and 8 bases lay in between. Germline V gene data show CDR1 as SGHAT and CDR2 as FQNNGV.

The V and J genes are TRBV3-1 (or the pseudogene TRBV3-2) and TRBJ2-5; 12 nucleotides line up with TRBD2. The V gene end was trimmed by 0 bases and the J gene end by 4 bases; junction bases not matched to a gene: 6. This CDR3 region has 17 residues. Germline CDR1 reads LGHDT; CDR2 reads YNNKEL (reference sequence). The CDR3 here is CASSQDLAGGLGETQYF. The CDR3 DNA follows: TGTGCCAGCAGCCAAGATCTAGCGGGGGGGCTGGGAGAGACCCAGTACTTC.

Only one count was recorded for this clone. The chain couples TRBV19 to TRBJ2-1; the match to TRBD2 covers 7 bases. The CDR3 runs to 14 residues. V shed 6 bases and J 3 bases; nucleotides not matched to a gene: 5. Per the germline V gene, CDR1 is LNHDA and CDR2 is SQIVND (reference sequence). The DNA for the CDR3 is TGTGCCAGTAGGTGGCGGGACTACTACAATGAGCAGTTCTTC. Its translation: CASRWRDYYNEQFF.